This TCR beta chain was identified during a study of blood T cell repertoires in COVID-19. Background on the study: Whether acute or convalescent, the COVID-19 samples came from the United States, Italy and Spain. The cDNA or gDNA used as material had been derived from T cells, B-cell-depleted T cells, or PBMCs.

This clone was counted a single time. Methods used by the authors: Amplification of reference gene primers was used by the study to estimate nucleated cell counts. Profiling relied on immunoSEQ multiplex PCR, and the TCRdb table lists in-frame clones only, not all of them. V and J calls and clone size follow that table, whereas D and trimming were derived from the DNA. This table holds over 150,000 clones, about 90% found once. V was cut by 3 bases and J by 3 bases, with 17 bases left in between. Germline V lookup: CDR1 GTSNPN, CDR2 SVGIG (reference sequence). There are 15 residues in the CDR3. This receptor was obtained from an older man with active or convalescent COVID-19. The sample consisted of peripheral blood. This chain connects TRBV30 to TRBJ1-1, with D tentatively TRBD1 (5 bases). CDR3 DNA sequence: TGTGCCTGGAGGCGGGGGACTTTCTACCACACTGAAGCTTTCTTT. Its protein product is CAWRRGTFYHTEAFF.